This T cell receptor (beta chain) was sequenced for a study of OX40 agonist ivuxolimab in advanced cancers. Study details: Enrollees could have had prior anti-PD-1, anti-PD-L1 or anti-CTLA-4 therapy, which about 42% had received. Study outcomes and limitations: It was also the case that some nonresponders had low normalized T-cell clonal expansion. Expanded clones were, on average, more numerous among CD8+ T cells than CD4+.

As regards this clone: Its antigen is not identified.

TCRdb's copy holds only in-frame clones and misses some; the assay was immunoSEQ multiplex PCR. The sample consists of over 90,000 clones, 94% of them appearing once. V shed 2 bases and J shed 0 bases, with 11 bases lying between them. This CDR3 comprises 16 residues. CDR1 and CDR2 (germline): SGHNT, YYREEE (reference sequence). This TCR came from an adult with an advanced solid tumor such as melanoma, head and neck, liver or kidney cancer. The J gene is TRBJ2-2, the V gene TRBV5-4; the D is unclear. This sample comprised CD4+ or CD8+ T cells sorted from blood, obtained in a trial of the OX40 agonist ivuxolimab. The CDR3: CASSFGRPSNTGELFF. The CDR3 DNA reads TGTGCCAGCAGCTTTGGCAGGCCTTCGAACACCGGGGAGCTGTTTTTT.